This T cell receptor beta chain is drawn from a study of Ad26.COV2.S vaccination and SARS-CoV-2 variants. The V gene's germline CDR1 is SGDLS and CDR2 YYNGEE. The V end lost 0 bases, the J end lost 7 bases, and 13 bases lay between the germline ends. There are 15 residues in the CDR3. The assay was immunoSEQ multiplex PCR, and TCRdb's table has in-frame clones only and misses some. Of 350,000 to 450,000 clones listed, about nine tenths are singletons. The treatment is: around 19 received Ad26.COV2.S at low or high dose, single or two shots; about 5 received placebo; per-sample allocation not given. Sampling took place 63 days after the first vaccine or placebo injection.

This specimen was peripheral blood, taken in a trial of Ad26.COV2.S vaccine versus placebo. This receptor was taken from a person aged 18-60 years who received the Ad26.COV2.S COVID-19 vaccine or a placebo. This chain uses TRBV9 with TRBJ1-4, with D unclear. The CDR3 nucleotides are TGTGCCAGCAGCGTAGATGGAGAGAGGAGTGAAAAACTGTTTTTT. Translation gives CASSVDGERSEKLFF. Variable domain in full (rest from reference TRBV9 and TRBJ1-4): DSGVTQTPKHLITATGQRVTLRCSPRSGDLSVYWYQQSLDQGLQFLIQYYNGEERAKGNILERFSAQQFPDLHSELNLSSLELGDSALYFCASSVDGERSEKLFFGSGTQLSVL.